This T cell receptor beta chain emerged from a study of neurological immune-mediated disorders. Study-level results: Healthy controls had more TCR clonal expansion than multiple sclerosis, which showed the least, whereas HTLV-1-associated myelopathy showed the most.

Stated time point: longitudinal time-point 1 (baseline). Where libraries were unsorted, they were derived from 2 million PBMCs stored at -80 degrees C. This clonotype showed up many times. Its antigen is not identified. The CDR3 totals 13 residues. V gave up 2 bases and J gave up 8 bases, with 12 bases separating them. The team produced cDNA through 5'RACE using 10-nucleotide random UMIs. Via MiXCR, TCRdb re-called the 5' RACE reads, giving one row per CDR3 protein. The sample carries around 71,000 distinct CDR3 sequences, roughly 13% recorded once. The sample comprised PBMCs. This rearrangement joins TRBV12-3 or TRBV12-4 to TRBJ1-2; TRBD1 is a possible D gene (5 bases). This receptor was obtained from a female donor with HTLV-1-associated myelopathy (HAM/TSP). DNA for the CDR3: TGTGCCAGCAGTTTAATCAGACAGTTAGGCTACACCTTC. It is translated as CASSLIRQLGYTF.